The clone carrying this T cell receptor beta chain was seen more than once but under ten times. Its antigen is not identified. The data are from a study of T cell repertoires in cytomegalovirus infection. The wider study: Alongside well-studied HLA-B-restricted CMV epitopes, recently identified HLA-C-restricted CMV epitopes were also used. A matching HLA type, together with CMV infection, was signaled by public TCR beta signatures.

Whole-study results and caveats: Cumulated frequencies of public TCR beta families served to identify carriers of CMV plus the relevant HLA. CMV-specific TCR beta clonotypes restricted by HLA-C dominated the ex vivo response.

Via MiXCR, TCRdb re-called the reads, giving one row per CDR3 protein. The data contain roughly 920,000 distinct CDR3 sequences, roughly a third of them seen just once; the ten biggest clones take up roughly 12%. Trimming stripped 0 bases from V and 3 bases from J, with 15 bases between. CDR3 length: 17 amino acids. CDR1 and CDR2 from the germline V gene are MNHEY and SVGAGI. The source was cultured CD8+ T cells from PBMCs, collected from culture after CMV antigen stimulation. The receptor comes from a human donor in good health (CMV status not recorded). Some clones in this sample may be carry-over from other donors' samples. The chain recombines TRBV6-5 with TRBJ1-3; D gene unclear. CDR3 amino acids: CASSYSPAGGYGNTIYF. CDR3 coding DNA: TGTGCCAGCAGTTACTCCCCGGCAGGAGGATATGGAAACACCATATATTTT.